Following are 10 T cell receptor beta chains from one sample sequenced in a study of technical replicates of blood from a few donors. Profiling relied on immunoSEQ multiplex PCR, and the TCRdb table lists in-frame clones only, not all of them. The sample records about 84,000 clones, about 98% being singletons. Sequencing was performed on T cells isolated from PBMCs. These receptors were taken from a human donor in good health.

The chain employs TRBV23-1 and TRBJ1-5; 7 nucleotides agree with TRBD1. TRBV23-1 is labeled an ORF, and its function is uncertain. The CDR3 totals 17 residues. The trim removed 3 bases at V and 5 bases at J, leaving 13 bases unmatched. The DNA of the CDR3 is TGCGCCAGCAGTCATAACAGGGGATGCGATGGGGATCAGCCCCAGCATTTT. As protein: CASSHNRGCDGDQPQHF.

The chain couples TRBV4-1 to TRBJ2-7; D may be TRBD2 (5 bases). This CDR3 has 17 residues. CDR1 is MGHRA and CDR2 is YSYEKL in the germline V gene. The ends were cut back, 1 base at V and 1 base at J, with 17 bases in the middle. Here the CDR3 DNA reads TGCGCCAGCAGCCAAGGGCCTGGGCGGGTCGGTTCCTACGAGCAGTACTTC. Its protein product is CASSQGPGRVGSYEQYF.

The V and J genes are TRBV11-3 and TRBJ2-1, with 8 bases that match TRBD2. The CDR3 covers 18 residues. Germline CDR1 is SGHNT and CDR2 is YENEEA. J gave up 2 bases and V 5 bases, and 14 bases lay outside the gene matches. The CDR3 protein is CASSPRGGWGGTYNEQFF. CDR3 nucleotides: TGTGCCAGCAGCCCCCGGGGGGGTTGGGGGGGGACCTACAATGAGCAGTTCTTC.

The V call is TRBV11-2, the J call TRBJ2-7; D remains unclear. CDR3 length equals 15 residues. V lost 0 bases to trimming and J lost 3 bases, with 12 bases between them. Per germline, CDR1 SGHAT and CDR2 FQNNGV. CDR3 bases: TGTGCCAGCAGCTTAGAATCCGCGGCGGTCTACGAGCAGTACTTC. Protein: CASSLESAAVYEQYF.

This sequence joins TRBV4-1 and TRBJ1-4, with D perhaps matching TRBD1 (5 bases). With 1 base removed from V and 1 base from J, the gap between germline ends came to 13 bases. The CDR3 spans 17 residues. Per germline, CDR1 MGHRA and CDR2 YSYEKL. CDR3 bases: TGCGCCAGCAGCCAAGCTCTGAGCAGGGTAACTAATGAAAAACTGTTTTTT. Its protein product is CASSQALSRVTNEKLFF.

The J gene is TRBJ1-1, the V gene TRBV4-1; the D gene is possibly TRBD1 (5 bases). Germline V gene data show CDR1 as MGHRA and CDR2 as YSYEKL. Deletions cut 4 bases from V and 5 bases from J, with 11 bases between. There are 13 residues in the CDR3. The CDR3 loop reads CASSRGGVTEAFF. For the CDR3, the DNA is TGCGCCAGCAGCCGAGGAGGGGTGACTGAAGCTTTCTTT.

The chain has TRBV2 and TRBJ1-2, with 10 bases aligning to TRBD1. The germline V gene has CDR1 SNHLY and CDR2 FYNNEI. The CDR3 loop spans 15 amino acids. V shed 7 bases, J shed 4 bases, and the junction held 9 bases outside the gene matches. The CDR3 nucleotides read TGTGCCAGCATCCATCGACAGGGGGCTTTCTATGGCTACACCTTC. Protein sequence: CASIHRQGAFYGYTF.

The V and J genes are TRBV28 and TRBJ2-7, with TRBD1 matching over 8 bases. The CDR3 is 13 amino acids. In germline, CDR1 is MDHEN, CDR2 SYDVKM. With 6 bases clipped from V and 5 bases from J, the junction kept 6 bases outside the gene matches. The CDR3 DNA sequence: TGTGCCAGCAGCTGGACAGGGTCCCACGAGCAGTACTTC. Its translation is CASSWTGSHEQYF.

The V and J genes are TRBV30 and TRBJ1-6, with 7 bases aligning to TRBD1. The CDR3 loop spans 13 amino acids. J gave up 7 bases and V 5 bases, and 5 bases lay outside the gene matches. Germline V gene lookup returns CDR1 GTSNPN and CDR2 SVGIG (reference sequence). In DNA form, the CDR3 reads TGTGCCTGGGGGACAGTTGGGAATTCACCCCTCCACTTT. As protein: CAWGTVGNSPLHF. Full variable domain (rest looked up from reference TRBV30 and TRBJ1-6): SQTIHQWPATLVQPVGSPLSLECTVEGTSNPNLYWYRQAAGRGLQLLFYSVGIGQISSEVPQNLSASRPQDRQFILSSKKLLLSDSGFYLCAWGTVGNSPLHFGNGTRLTVT.

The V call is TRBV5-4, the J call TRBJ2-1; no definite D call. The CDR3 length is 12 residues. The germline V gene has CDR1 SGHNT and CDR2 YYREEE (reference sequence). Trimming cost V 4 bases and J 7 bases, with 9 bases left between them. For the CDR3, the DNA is TGTGCCAGCAGCCATTCCAGAAATGAGCAGTTCTTC. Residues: CASSHSRNEQFF.